A selection of T cell receptor beta chains follows, all from one sample in a study of CDR3 diversity in severe acne. TCRdb re-called the PCR reads with MiXCR, one entry per CDR3 protein. This sample has around 94,000 distinct CDR3 sequences; 51% occur once, and the top ten carry 9.5% to 15%. Sequenced: blood. The receptors shown here come from a male donor with acne. Each CDR3 is given with its conserved first and last residue. D genes are given only for firm matches. Some rows have no size entry. The others give once, few or many, or a class for an expanded clone.

-	-	TRBV7-3	TRBJ1-2	TGTGCCGGCAGCTTCGACACCGGCTACCGCTATGGCTACACCTTC	CAGSFDTGYRYGYTF
-	TRBD2	TRBV6-6	TRBJ2-7	TGTGCCAGCAGTGAGCGGGGAGTTCTCGAGCAGTACTTC	CASSERGVLEQYF
-	-	TRBV5-6	TRBJ2-3	TGTGCCAGCAGCTTTATAGGGGCGAGGACAGATACGCAGTATTTT	CASSFIGARTDTQYF
-	-	TRBV10-3	TRBJ2-3	TGTGCCATCAGTGCCCATGGGACGGAGAGGTTTAGCACAGATACGCAGTATTTT	CAISAHGTERFSTDTQYF
medium-sized	TRBD2	TRBV10-1	TRBJ2-1	TGCGCCAGCAGTGATACTGCCAGCACTAGCGGCAATGAGCAGTTCTTC	CASSDTASTSGNEQFF
-	-	TRBV29-1	TRBJ2-2	TGCAGCGTTGAAGATCTCCCCGGGGAGCTGTTTTTT	CSVEDLPGELFF
-	-	TRBV11-2	TRBJ1-5	TGTGCCAGCAGCTTCGGGAGGGGAGCCGGGGTTTCAGATCAGCCCCAGCATTTT	CASSFGRGAGVSDQPQHF
many	-	TRBV12-5	TRBJ2-5	TGTGCGGGGCTCGGGGGCCGTGACCAAGAGACCCAGTACTTC	CAGLGGRDQETQYF
once	-	TRBV25-1	TRBJ1-1	TGTGCCAGCAGTGAATATGCCCTTTTGGCAGTGAACACTGAAGCTTTCTTT	CASSEYALLAVNTEAFF
-	-	TRBV4-1	TRBJ2-1	TGCGCCAGCAGCCAAGATCGGCAGGGCTATGGTAATGAGCAGTTCTTC	CASSQDRQGYGNEQFF
-	-	TRBV7-2	TRBJ1-1	TGTGCCAGCAGTGACCATTCCGGGTTTGAAGCTTTCTTT	CASSDHSGFEAFF
many	TRBD1	TRBV4-3	TRBJ2-7	TGCGCCAGCAGCCAAGATCGGGGACAGGGGGGAGTCTACGAGCAGTACTTC	CASSQDRGQGGVYEQYF
-	TRBD1	TRBV10-2	TRBJ2-7	TGCGCCAGCAGAACCGGGACAGAAAACTCCTACGAGCAGTACTTC	CASRTGTENSYEQYF
many	-	TRBV20-1	TRBJ1-2	TGCAGTGCTAGAGATCAGATAGGACAGAAGTATCCACTTAACTATGGCTACACCTTC	CSARDQIGQKYPLNYGYTF
once	TRBD2	TRBV5-6	TRBJ2-7	TGTGCCAGCACCTTTAGCGGGGGTGCACCTCCGTGCTCCTACGAGCAGTACTTC	CASTFSGGAPPCSYEQYF
-	-	TRBV10-3	TRBJ1-5	TGTGCCATCAGTGGCGTCAGGGGCGGTCAGCCCCAGCATTTT	CAISGVRGGQPQHF
many	TRBD1	TRBV6-5	TRBJ2-7	TGTGCCAGCAGGGGACAGGCGGCCTTTGGCGAGCAGTACTTC	CASRGQAAFGEQYF
many	-	TRBV30	TRBJ2-7	TGTGCCTGGAGTCGATCAACCTACGAGCAGTACTTC	CAWSRSTYEQYF
once	-	TRBV25-1	TRBJ1-1	TGTGCCAGCAGTGAGCGAAATGAAGCTTTCTTT	CASSERNEAFF
many	-	TRBV19	TRBJ1-2	TGTGCCAGTAGTCACCGGACCGGGACCCCCTTCCAGGCTAACTATGGCTACACCTTC	CASSHRTGTPFQANYGYTF
many	-	TRBV24-1	TRBJ2-1	TGTGCCACCAGTGATTCCTACCTCGGAGAGCAGTTCTTC	CATSDSYLGEQFF
-	-	TRBV28	TRBJ2-7	TGTGCCATCCGGACGCGTACCTACAATGAGCAGTACTTT	CAIRTRTYNEQYF
many	TRBD1	TRBV15	TRBJ1-5	TGTGCCACCAGCAGGACAGGGGCTCCCAATCAGCCCCAGCATTTT	CATSRTGAPNQPQHF
-	-	TRBV20-1	TRBJ1-5	TGCAGTGCTAGAGTCCCAGGACGTGGGGATCAGCCCCAGCATTTT	CSARVPGRGDQPQHF
medium-sized	-	TRBV20-1	TRBJ2-7	TGCAGTGCTAGAGTAGGCGGTACGAGGGAGCAGTACTTC	CSARVGGTREQYF
-	TRBD1	TRBV20-1	TRBJ2-7	TGCAGTGGGGATCAGGGGGCCTACGAGCAGTACTTC	CSGDQGAYEQYF
few	-	TRBV29-1	TRBJ2-7	TGCAGCGTTGAAGCAGGAGGGTTGGCCGAGCAGTACTTC	CSVEAGGLAEQYF
-	TRBD2	TRBV25-1	TRBJ2-1	TGTGCTAGGCGGGAGGCCTCCTACAATGAGCAGTTCTTC	CARREASYNEQFF
-	-	TRBV25-1	TRBJ2-2	TGTGCCAGCAGTGATGCCCAGGATTGGACCGGGAAGCTGTTTTTT	CASSDAQDWTGKLFF
-	-	TRBV7-3	TRBJ2-7	TGTGCCAGCAGCTCAACATTATTCTCCGAGCAGTACTTC	CASSSTLFSEQYF
-	TRBD1	TRBV7-2	TRBJ2-2	TGTGCCAGCAGCTTAGCTTACAGGGGGACCGGGGAGCTGTTTTTT	CASSLAYRGTGELFF